This T cell receptor beta chain was sequenced during a study of T-cell memory formation after mild COVID-19. Study-wide results and limits: Whether second-wave clones peaking at day 37 were SARS-CoV-2 specific went unconfirmed. Pre-infection memory carried some responding clones, suggesting that cross-reactive memory joined.

This CDR3 comprises 13 residues. Germline V gene sequence: CDR1 KGHDR, CDR2 SFDVKD. Trimming at V came to 7 bases and at J to 4 bases, leaving 5 bases not matched to a gene. Points on this clonotype: What it recognizes is unknown.

5'RACE with constant-segment primers yielded barcoded, UMI-tagged TCR alpha and TCR beta cDNA libraries. TCRdb redid the calling of the 5' RACE reads with MiXCR, one entry per CDR3 protein. The data show about 360,000 distinct CDR3 sequences, 10% to 15% seen once. This clonotype originated in a man younger than 30 who had mild COVID-19 (a few samples of this study predate the infection). Cell type and time point are not known. The specimen sequenced was PBMCs or a T cell subset sorted from them (not recorded which). The V call is TRBV24-1, the J call TRBJ1-2, with TRBD1 matching over 7 bases. CDR3: CATSGDSFYGYTF. CDR3 bases: TGTGCCACCAGCGGGGACAGTTTCTATGGCTACACCTTC.